One sample yielded the 5 T cell receptor beta chains listed below, sequenced in a study of tumor-infiltrating lymphocytes in primary liver carcinoma. A primer matching the constant region was used to make TCR beta cDNA from about 500 ng of total RNA. ARM-PCR was slightly modified, and three nested multiplex PCR rounds with it gave rise to the TCR beta libraries. Researchers ran the first two PCR rounds for approximately 10 cycles each with TRBV1-TRBV30 forward primers and a C-beta reverse primer. TCRdb passed the multiplex PCR reads through MiXCR, listing each CDR3 protein once. Here the sample spans 75,000 to 90,000 distinct CDR3 sequences, 72% being singletons. DNA and RNA were both co-extracted from 20-30 mg of bulk tissue that had not been sorted. Input material: liver tumor tissue from sampling region 1. Noted subset: tumor region T1, superior pole. The source is a middle-aged man with primary liver carcinoma and hepatitis B virus infection.

This clonotype was detected once. This may be a read error, as it is one base from a much larger clone. This chain connects TRBV10-3 to TRBJ2-7; a weak D match, TRBD2 (5 bases). CDR1 and CDR2 (germline): ENHRY, SYGVKD. CDR3 size: 15 residues. V shed 8 bases and J shed 3 bases, with 20 bases lying between them. CDR3 residues: CAIGRYFERNYEQYF. As DNA, the CDR3 is TGTGCCATCGGCCGATATTTTGAGCGGAACTACGAGCAGTACTTC.

Comment on this clonotype: A junction boundary mismatches the germline segment, possibly from a read error. This rearrangement joins TRBV11-2 to TRBJ2-5; a weak D match, TRBD1 (5 bases). The CDR3 contains 17 residues. CDR1 and CDR2 (germline): SGHAT, FQNNGV. The chain's CDR3 is CASSIGALSQFQEAQYF. The CDR3 region has the DNA TGTGCCAGCAGCATAGGGGCCTTGTCCCAGTTTCAAGAGGCCCAGTACTTC.

As regards this clonotype: Sequence at one end of the junction differs from germline and may be a read error. The J gene is TRBJ2-1, the V gene TRBV11-2; D perhaps matches TRBD1 (6 bases). The germline CDR1 and CDR2 sequences are SGHAT and FQNNGV. The CDR3 runs to 17 residues. CDR3 in amino acids: CASSLGTIGSYYNEQSF. Here the CDR3 DNA reads TGTGCCAGCAGCTTGGGGACAATAGGGAGCTACTACAATGAGCAGTCCTTC.

The rearrangement joins TRBV11-2 to TRBJ2-1, with 9 positions matching TRBD2. V was pared by 4 bases and J by 6 bases, with 16 bases of the junction left unmatched. Per germline, CDR1 SGHAT and CDR2 FQNNGV. The CDR3 is 18 amino acids. This CDR3 reads CASSSWAGGPGNSNEQFF. The CDR3 DNA sequence: TGTGCCAGCAGCTCCTGGGCGGGAGGGCCCGGGAATTCCAATGAGCAGTTCTTC.

As concerns this clonotype: The CDR3 end shows no conserved phenylalanine or tryptophan, and so a read error is likely. V is TRBV5-4 and J is TRBJ1-1; D is unresolved. Trimming removed 4 bases at V and 5 bases at J, with 12 bases between. This CDR3 has 13 residues. Germline-derived CDR1 and CDR2 are SGHNT and YYREEE (reference sequence). DNA of the CDR3: TGTGCCAGCAGCACCCCAGACCGTACTGAAGCTTTCTGT. Amino acid sequence: CASSTPDRTEAFC.